This T cell receptor beta chain derives from a study of T-cell memory formation after mild COVID-19. General study results and limits: In second-wave clones peaking day 37, SARS-CoV-2 specificity remained unconfirmed. Pre-infection memory showed some responding clones, and this suggested that cross-reactive memory joined. Largely, contracting CD4+ clones fell within CM and EM, and contracting CD8+ clones within EMRA.

cDNA libraries for TCR alpha and TCR beta, carrying sample barcodes and UMIs, came from 5'RACE with constant-segment primers. From the 5' RACE reads, TCRdb called clonotypes with MiXCR, one entry per CDR3 protein. The sample includes around 530,000 distinct CDR3 sequences, roughly 22% of them seen just once. The CDR3 length is 16 residues. Germline values: CDR1 KGHSH, CDR2 LQKENI. The V and J ends lost 4 bases and 1 base, in that order; junction bases with no gene match: 7. Details on this clonotype: What it binds is unknown.

The receptor comes from an adult woman who had mild COVID-19 (a few samples of this study predate the infection). Cell type and time point are not known. The J gene is TRBJ2-3, the V gene TRBV18; 8 bases align to TRBD2. Sequencing was carried out using PBMCs or a T cell subset sorted from them (not recorded which). The CDR3 DNA sequence: TGTGCCAGCTCACTGGCGGGGGGCGGTGGCACAGATACGCAGTATTTT. It specifies CASSLAGGGGTDTQYF.